The T cell receptor beta chain under discussion was sequenced for a study of T cell responses to AZD1222 COVID-19 vaccine. Here immunoSEQ multiplex PCR was the method, and the copy in TCRdb shows in-frame clones only, minus some. The repertoire holds roughly 110,000 clones, 85% to 95% seen once, with roughly 6.2% in the top ten. The material sequenced was peripheral blood, taken 28 days after the second AZD1222 dose. This clonotype was obtained from an adult who received the AZD1222 COVID-19 vaccine.

The CDR3 nucleotides are TGTGCCAGCAGCTTGGCTGCGGGGGCGAACACTGAAGCTTTCTTT. Its protein product is CASSLAAGANTEAFF. This chain joins TRBV5-5 and TRBJ1-1; tentative D call: TRBD1 (6 bases). CDR3 size: 15 residues. CDR1 is SGHKS and CDR2 is YYEKEE in the germline V gene (reference sequence). V was clipped by 0 bases and J by 1 base, with 10 bases between them.